This T cell receptor beta chain came from a study of cytomegalovirus exposure and HLA in healthy donors. This CDR3 region has 18 residues. Trimming cost V 5 bases and J 0 bases; bases outside gene matches: 6. Germline V CDR1 and CDR2: SGHAT, FQNNGV. About this clone: What it binds is unknown.

Regarding the study as a whole: Cytomegalovirus-associated status was assigned to more than 150 TCR beta chains. Later work associated fewer than 20,000 TCR beta sequences with HLA alleles at 0.05 false discovery rate.

PCR primers comprised 60 Vbeta and 13 Jbeta primers. Data came from immunoSEQ multiplex PCR; TCRdb stores just in-frame clones and leaves some out. The sample table includes 100,000 to 150,000 clones. The sequence came from a man aged 18-30 years in good health and CMV-seronegative. The sample was PBMCs. This rearrangement joins TRBV11-2 to TRBJ2-2, with 13 bases fitting TRBD2. CDR3 in amino acids: CASSPGLAGAANTGELFF. As DNA, the CDR3 is TGTGCCAGCAGCCCCGGACTAGCGGGAGCCGCGAACACCGGGGAGCTGTTTTTT.